This T cell receptor beta chain stems from a study of PD-1 blockade in classical Hodgkin lymphoma. Of note for this clone: Its antigen is undetermined.

Documented time point: cycle 4 day 1 (C4D1), after 6 weeks of nivolumab. Each and every patient relapsed after autologous stem cell transplantation, and patients got differing brentuximab vedotin exposure. Thawed PBMCs underwent magnetic negative selection to yield purified CD4+ T cells. Only in-frame clones appear in the TCRdb table, and some are missing; sequencing was by immunoSEQ multiplex PCR. The sample contains around 10,000 clones, 80% to 85% of which appear only once. The study, taken as a whole, reports: Baseline TCR diversity was reportedly lower in newly diagnosed patients than healthy donors. Complete responders entered with baseline diversity on par with newly diagnosed patients, the results showed. Among the patients, those starting nivolumab under 1 year after ASCT were excluded.

This CDR3 has 13 residues. Germline lookup yields CDR1 SGHTA and CDR2 FQGNSA. V lost 2 bases, J lost 0 bases, and 4 bases lay in between. This receptor was taken from a human donor with classical Hodgkin lymphoma. The rearrangement joins TRBV7-2 to TRBJ1-1, with D unresolved. Specimen: CD4+ T cells from blood, collected before the fourth cycle of nivolumab. DNA for the CDR3: TGTGCCAGCAGCTTATTGGTGAACACTGAAGCTTTCTTT. Translated: CASSLLVNTEAFF.